These 25 T cell receptor beta chains were sequenced from one sample in a study of beta chain features in type 1 diabetes. Whole-study results and caveats: Researchers report that Type 1 diabetes patients had moderately but significantly shorter TCRB CDR3s across all four CD4+ subsets.

No antigen is known for these receptors. The isolated RNA, all of it, was reverse transcribed, so expressed TCRB transcripts were what got sequenced. Repertoires were generated with immunoSEQ multiplex PCR, while TCRdb's copy carries only in-frame clones and drops some. The table includes under 300,000 clones, less than 30% detected once. Material for sequencing was naive CD4+ T cells from blood. The source of these receptors is a woman aged 25-40 years with type 1 diabetes.

This clone was seen only a few times. V is TRBV30 and J is TRBJ2-7, with D possibly being TRBD2 (6 bases). There are 14 residues in the CDR3. V gave up 4 bases and J gave up 6 bases, with 19 bases separating them. The germline V gene encodes CDR1 GTSNPN and CDR2 SVGIG (reference sequence). As DNA, the CDR3 is TGTGCCTGGACCACCCCCCCCTCTAGCGCCGAGCAGTACTTC. Its protein is CAWTTPPSSAEQYF.

CDR3 sequence reads: CASSQDPRGVGQPQHF. CDR3 coding DNA: TGCGCCAGCAGCCAAGACCCCAGGGGTGTAGGTCAGCCCCAGCATTTT. The V call is TRBV4-1, the J call TRBJ1-5, with D maybe TRBD1 (6 bases). The CDR3 has 16 residues. Per the germline V gene, CDR1 is MGHRA and CDR2 is YSYEKL. V dropped 0 bases and J dropped 6 bases, with 15 bases sitting between them.

The chain carries TRBV19 and TRBJ1-4, with TRBD1 as a possible D gene (5 bases). The CDR3 runs to 11 residues. From germline, CDR1 is LNHDA and CDR2 SQIVND (reference sequence). The CDR3 sequence: CAGRLDEKLFF. CDR3 in DNA: TGTGCGGGGCGACTCGACGAAAAACTGTTTTTT.

The chain is built from TRBV9 and TRBJ1-3, with no clear D. Trimming shortened V by 0 bases and J by 0 bases, and 7 bases separated the two germline ends. Germline V gene data show CDR1 as SGDLS and CDR2 as YYNGEE. This CDR3 spans 15 amino acids. The CDR3 DNA follows: TGTGCCAGCAGCGTAGGCGGGAACTCTGGAAACACCATATATTTT. This sequence encodes CASSVGGNSGNTIYF. Filled out from reference TRBV9 and TRBJ1-3, the complete variable domain reads DSGVTQTPKHLITATGQRVTLRCSPRSGDLSVYWYQQSLDQGLQFLIQYYNGEERAKGNILERFSAQQFPDLHSELNLSSLELGDSALYFCASSVGGNSGNTIYFGEGSWLTVV.

The rearrangement uses TRBV7-8 and TRBJ2-5; the D gene is possibly TRBD2 (6 bases). Per the germline V gene, CDR1 is SGHVS and CDR2 is FQNEAQ. The CDR3 extends over 14 amino acids. Trimming took 3 bases from V and 3 from J, leaving 11 bases between them. This CDR3 is CASSLRDAKETQYF. CDR3 DNA sequence: TGTGCCAGCAGCTTGCGGGACGCCAAAGAGACCCAGTACTTC.

The CDR3 is CASSLLQGVNAEAFF. The CDR3 DNA follows: TGTGCCAGTAGCCTGCTACAGGGGGTCAACGCTGAAGCTTTCTTT. This chain links TRBV19 with TRBJ1-1; 8 bases fit TRBD1. CDR3 length equals 15 residues. Germline V gives CDR1 LNHDA, CDR2 SQIVND (reference sequence). V lost 6 bases, J lost 6 bases, and 12 bases stayed unmatched.

Only a few counts were recorded for this clone. This chain uses TRBV7-9 with TRBJ1-1; no definite D call. The CDR3 loop spans 18 amino acids. V shed 1 base and J shed 1 base, with 19 bases lying between them. Looked up from germline, CDR1 is SEHNR and CDR2 is FQNEAQ (reference sequence). The CDR3 sequence: CASSLDTFTRAWNTEAFF. As DNA, the CDR3 is TGTGCCAGCAGCTTAGACACATTTACGCGGGCTTGGAACACTGAAGCTTTCTTT.

The chain combines TRBV11-2 with TRBJ1-1, with D unclear. The CDR3 has 14 residues. Germline CDR1 SGHAT, CDR2 FQNNGV. Trimming cost V 5 bases and J 7 bases, with 17 bases left between them. The CDR3 DNA reads as TGTGCCAGCAGCGAAAATCAGTTAAATGGTGAAGCTTTCTTT. It specifies CASSENQLNGEAFF.

This clone occurred a few times. The chain is built from TRBV4-1 and TRBJ2-3, with 11 nucleotides matching TRBD2. The CDR3 is made up of 15 amino acids. Germline trimming cut 2 bases from V and 7 bases from J; bases unmatched to any gene: 5. Germline CDR1 reads MGHRA; CDR2 reads YSYEKL. CDR3 in amino acids: CASSQPLAGDNTQYF. In DNA form, the CDR3 reads TGCGCCAGCAGCCAACCACTAGCGGGAGACAATACGCAGTATTTT.

The chain uses TRBV18 and TRBJ2-1; TRBD2 matches at 8 bases. The CDR3 runs to 15 residues. In germline, CDR1 is KGHSH, CDR2 LQKENI. The V gene end was trimmed by 4 bases and the J gene end by 7 bases; junction bases not matched to a gene: 9. The CDR3 spells CASSRRPAGENEQFF. Here the CDR3 DNA reads TGTGCCAGCTCACGGAGGCCAGCGGGAGAGAATGAGCAGTTCTTC.

The rearrangement uses TRBV18 and TRBJ2-2; TRBD1 aligns across 9 bases. J lost 3 bases, V lost 3 bases, and 5 bases had no gene match. The germline gives CDR1 KGHSH, CDR2 LQKENI. The CDR3 contains 16 residues. Here the CDR3 reads CASSPLGTGHTGELFF. The CDR3 DNA reads as TGTGCCAGCTCACCGCTCGGGACAGGGCACACCGGGGAGCTGTTTTTT. Variable domain in full (rest from reference TRBV18 and TRBJ2-2): NAGVMQNPRHLVRRRGQEARLRCSPMKGHSHVYWYRQLPEEGLKFMVYLQKENIIDESGMPKERFSAEFPKEGPSILRIQQVVRGDSAAYFCASSPLGTGHTGELFFGEGSRLTVL.

The rearrangement uses TRBV28 and TRBJ1-1, with D maybe TRBD1 (5 bases). Germline lookup yields CDR1 MDHEN and CDR2 SYDVKM. The CDR3 is made up of 15 amino acids. V lost 3 bases and J 4 bases, leaving 15 bases between the germline ends. The CDR3 is CASSFQGSLVTEAFF. The CDR3 coding sequence is TGTGCCAGCAGTTTTCAGGGTAGCCTCGTCACTGAAGCTTTCTTT.

J is TRBJ2-2 and V is TRBV7-3; 11 bases are a match to TRBD2. Germline loops: CDR1 SGHTA, CDR2 FQGTGA. The CDR3 spans 15 residues. V was pared by 1 base and J by 5 bases, with 0 bases of the junction left unmatched. This chain's CDR3 is CASSLRTSGTGELFF. CDR3 nucleotide sequence: TGTGCCAGCAGCTTAAGGACTAGCGGGACCGGGGAGCTGTTTTTT.

CDR3 DNA: TGCGCCAGCAGTCTAAGCCCCGGGACAGACTACGAGCAGTACTTC. This codes for CASSLSPGTDYEQYF. The chain has TRBV23-1 and TRBJ2-7; 7 nucleotides agree with TRBD1. TRBV23-1 is treated as an ORF (open reading frame) with a function not yet certain. The CDR3 extends over 15 amino acids. V was clipped by 4 bases and J by 3 bases; unmatched bases: 9.

This chain connects TRBV18 to TRBJ2-5; D is ambiguous. The germline gives CDR1 KGHSH, CDR2 LQKENI. Trimming pared 3 bases from V and 1 base from J, leaving 3 bases between. CDR3 size: 12 residues. The CDR3 region has the DNA TGTGCCAGCTCACCGGCCCAAGAGACCCAGTACTTC. Protein product: CASSPAQETQYF.

This clone came up a few times. The rearrangement uses TRBV30 and TRBJ2-1, with D possibly being TRBD2 (5 bases). Trimming removed 0 bases from V and 5 bases from J, with 8 bases in between. Germline CDR1 and CDR2: GTSNPN and SVGIG (reference sequence). The CDR3 runs to 13 residues. For the CDR3, the DNA is TGTGCCTGGAGTGTACGACTAAACAATGAGCAGTTCTTC. It is translated as CAWSVRLNNEQFF.

This clone showed up just a few times. Compared with germline, one end of the junction differs, possibly owing to a read error. The rearrangement uses TRBV29-1 and TRBJ2-3, with D unresolved. The CDR3 covers 15 residues. Germline V lookup: CDR1 SQVTM, CDR2 ANQGSEA. The chain's CDR3 is CSVEVSGIQRDTQYF. The DNA of the CDR3 is TGCAGCGTCGAAGTGTCGGGTATTCAAAGGGATACGCAGTATTTT.

The J gene is TRBJ2-7, the V gene TRBV7-9, with D possibly matching TRBD2 (6 bases). Deletions cut 3 bases from V and 8 bases from J, with 23 bases between. The CDR3 loop spans 16 amino acids. CDR1 and CDR2 (germline): SEHNR, FQNEAQ (reference sequence). CDR3 amino acids: CASSFPGRGSLSQQYF. For the CDR3, the DNA is TGTGCCAGCAGCTTTCCCGGCCGGGGGTCCCTAAGCCAGCAGTACTTC.

This clone was observed a few times. This chain connects TRBV13 to TRBJ2-5; 8 bases fit TRBD2. CDR1 is PRHDT and CDR2 is FYEKMQ in the germline V gene (reference sequence). The CDR3 has 14 amino acids. Unmatched junction bases numbered 7, after V lost 3 bases and J lost 7 bases. The CDR3 is CASSFSGAVATQYF. The CDR3 DNA reads as TGTGCCAGCAGCTTTAGCGGGGCGGTGGCGACCCAGTACTTC.

The gene calls are TRBV5-1 and TRBJ1-2, with TRBD1 matching 11 bases. This CDR3 has 14 residues. CDR1 SGHRS and CDR2 YFSETQ come from the germline V gene. With V trimmed by 3 bases and J by 4 bases, 2 bases remained unmatched. CDR3 DNA sequence: TGCGCCAGCAGCTCAGGGACAGGGGGCTATGGCTACACCTTC. This translates into CASSSGTGGYGYTF. Variable domain in full (rest from reference TRBV5-1 and TRBJ1-2): KAGVTQTPRYLIKTRGQQVTLSCSPISGHRSVSWYQQTPGQGLQFLFEYFSETQRNKGNFPGRFSGRQFSNSRSEMNVSTLELGDSALYLCASSSGTGGYGYTFGSGTRLTVV.

The V and J genes are TRBV2 and TRBJ2-7, with D possibly being TRBD2 (5 bases). V was clipped by 4 bases and J by 12 bases, with 16 bases between them. Germline V gene sequence: CDR1 SNHLY, CDR2 FYNNEI. The CDR3 length is 12 residues. DNA for the CDR3: TGTGCCAGCAGTGGAACTAGTTGGGTGCGGTACTTC. Translated, it gives CASSGTSWVRYF.

There are a few counts of this clone. The rearrangement joins TRBV7-2 to TRBJ2-7; D is unresolved. This CDR3 has 12 residues. Germline V gene lookup returns CDR1 SGHTA and CDR2 FQGNSA. V was shortened by 2 bases and J by 4 bases, with 6 bases between the two germline ends. The CDR3 loop reads CASSLQRYEQYF. The CDR3 bases are TGTGCCAGCAGCTTACAGCGTTACGAGCAGTACTTC. Complete variable domain (other parts from reference TRBV7-2 and TRBJ2-7): GAGVSQSPSNKVTEKGKDVELRCDPISGHTALYWYRQSLGQGLEFLIYFQGNSAPDKSGLPSDRFSAERTGGSVSTLTIQRTQQEDSAVYLCASSLQRYEQYFGPGTRLTVT.

V usage is TRBV6-5 and J usage is TRBJ1-2, with 9 bases matching TRBD1. After removal of 2 bases from V and 2 bases from J, the junction contained 0 bases not matched to a gene. CDR3 length: 14 residues. Looked up from germline, CDR1 is MNHEY and CDR2 is SVGAGI. CDR3 coding DNA: TGTGCCAGCAGTTACGGGACAGGGAACTATGGCTACACCTTC. Encoded protein: CASSYGTGNYGYTF.

CDR3 in amino acids: CASSVTPDSNEQFF. The CDR3 DNA sequence: TGTGCCAGCAGCGTAACTCCGGACAGCAATGAGCAGTTCTTC. The chain links TRBV9 to TRBJ2-1; maybe TRBD1 (6 bases). Germline V CDR1 and CDR2: SGDLS, YYNGEE. V gave up 1 base and J gave up 6 bases, with 11 bases separating them. The CDR3 spans 14 residues.

The chain couples TRBV5-1 to TRBJ2-1; 8 bases are a match to TRBD2. J lost 9 bases, V lost 4 bases, and 12 bases had no gene match. This CDR3 has 15 residues. Germline V gene sequence: CDR1 SGHRS, CDR2 YFSETQ. In DNA form, the CDR3 reads TGCGCCAGCAGCGCCTCCGGGACTAGGATGGGTGAGCAGTTCTTC. It is translated as CASSASGTRMGEQFF. Full variable domain (missing parts from reference TRBV5-1 and TRBJ2-1): KAGVTQTPRYLIKTRGQQVTLSCSPISGHRSVSWYQQTPGQGLQFLFEYFSETQRNKGNFPGRFSGRQFSNSRSEMNVSTLELGDSALYLCASSASGTRMGEQFFGPGTRLTVL.